This T cell receptor beta chain was obtained from a study of T-cell reconstitution after alpha-beta-depleted transplantation in children. A TCRbeta library incorporating unique molecular identifiers was prepared. TCRdb reanalysed the PCR reads using MiXCR and keeps one entry per CDR3 protein. The data hold under 450,000 distinct CDR3 sequences, with 10% to 15% observed a single time. This clonotype was counted between two and nine times. Germline V gene data show CDR1 as SNHLY and CDR2 as FYNNEI. The V and J ends lost 8 bases and 4 bases respectively, with 20 bases between them. This CDR3 is 15 amino acids long.

The origin of this receptor is a human donor who donated a stem cell graft to a child with Fanconi anemia. This chain joins TRBV2 and TRBJ1-1; tentatively, D is TRBD1 (6 bases). Source: PBMCs, taken from the stem cell graft. CDR3 DNA sequence: TGTGCCAGCGGCGGGCGGGACATTCAAGGCACTGAAGCTTTCTTT. This gives the protein CASGGRDIQGTEAFF.